This T cell receptor beta chain was found in a study of fetal regulatory T cell absence and autoimmunity. Study-wide findings and caveats: Pancreas TCRs were oligoclonally enriched versus cord blood, some clones over 80-fold.

At least ten counts were recorded for this clone. What it binds is unknown. This was a survey-level run. Generated by immunoSEQ multiplex PCR, the TCRdb table keeps only in-frame clones and is missing some. The sample yields some 87,000 clones, about two thirds seen once. V lost 1 base and J 2 bases, leaving 6 bases between the germline ends. Germline values: CDR1 SGHTA, CDR2 FQGNSA. CDR3 size: 15 residues. The chain links TRBV7-2 to TRBJ2-6; D gene ambiguous. Source material: pancreas tissue. This clonotype originated in a male donor with IPEX syndrome. CDR3 nucleotide sequence: TGTGCCAGCAGCTTAGTGCCAGCTGGGGCCAACGTCCTGACTTTC. Amino acid sequence: CASSLVPAGANVLTF.